This T cell receptor beta chain derives from a study of shared clonotypes between healthy human individuals. Study observations and caveats: Across subsets, estimated richness was generally greater for naive than for memory populations. Since donors were few, the genetic and exposure-history diversity represented was limited.

The assay ran at deep level. The assay was immunoSEQ multiplex PCR, and TCRdb's table has in-frame clones only and misses some. The table includes approximately 2,000,000 clones, under 95% detected once. Germline V lookup: CDR1 MNHNS, CDR2 SASEGT. The CDR3 has 16 residues. Trimming took off 3 bases at V and 2 bases at J, with 16 bases between the two ends. To note about this clone: As yet, its antigen is unknown.

The sample was naive CD4+ T cells from PBMCs. Stated subset: CD45RA+ positively selected. The chain joins TRBV6-1 to TRBJ1-1; D possibly corresponds to TRBD1 (6 bases). This clonotype was obtained from a man younger than 35 in good health. Some clones in this sample may be carry-over from other donors' samples. Written as DNA, the CDR3 is TGTGCCAGCAGTGATTTCTACCCAGGGGTAAACACTGAAGCTTTCTTT. Protein: CASSDFYPGVNTEAFF.